This T cell receptor beta chain was captured in a study of prognosis after radiotherapy for stage I lung cancer. Study details: The patients, all with stage I non-small cell lung cancer, were enrolled between early 2018 and early 2019.

On this clonotype itself: The antigen is unknown.

General study findings and limits: After stereotactic body radiation therapy, patients with later distant metastases showed lower Shannon entropy.

CDR3 of TCR beta was amplified from genomic DNA via a two-round multiplex PCR. For every TRBV and TRBJ gene, a specific primer was used in first-round PCR. TCRdb reprocessed the multiplex PCR reads with MiXCR, giving one entry per CDR3 protein. The table lists roughly 25,000 distinct CDR3 sequences, 36% of them singletons. From germline, CDR1 is MDHEN and CDR2 SYDVKM. CDR3 length: 17 amino acids. V shed 1 base and J shed 0 bases, with 12 bases lying between them. Here the sequenced sample was PBMCs, taken before or after stereotactic body radiation therapy (not recorded which). The gene calls are TRBV28 and TRBJ2-2; a weak D match, TRBD2 (7 bases). This TCR was recovered from a donor aged 50 or older with non-small cell lung cancer. CDR3 nucleotides: TGTGCCAGCAGTTTATCGTTCGGGGGGCCGAACACCGGGGAGCTGTTTTTT. Protein sequence: CASSLSFGGPNTGELFF. The variable domain in full, with the rest retrieved from reference TRBV28 and TRBJ2-2, is DVKVTQSSRYLVKRTGEKVFLECVQDMDHENMFWYRQDPGLGLRLIYFSYDVKMKEKGDIPEGYSVSREKKERFSLILESASTNQTSMYLCASSLSFGGPNTGELFFGEGSRLTVL.